The subject of this entry is one T cell receptor beta chain. Its specificity is unknown. The CDR3 contains 15 residues. Germline CDR1 reads SEHNR; CDR2 reads FQNEAQ (reference sequence). Between the trimmed V and J ends, which lost 1 base and 5 bases, there was a span of 15 bases. These data come from a study of shared clonotypes between healthy human individuals. Study background: Three CD4 naive, three CD4 memory, two CD8 naive and one CD8 memory plate were used per donor.

Original methodology: Owing to the provision of junction-only sequences devoid of quality scores by immunoSEQ, filtering differed. Some clones are missing from TCRdb's copy, which holds only in-frame ones; the method was immunoSEQ multiplex PCR. Clone size and the V and J calls come from that table; the DNA yielded D and trimming. The repertoire has under 1,900,000 clones, 98% of them found once; the top ten carry approximately 0.38%. Notes on the study in general: Sampling covered nothing but blood. Tissue TCR repertoires likely differ from those found in blood. What rarefaction showed was incomplete sorted-subset sequencing despite large depth.

Material for sequencing was naive CD4+ T cells sorted from blood. Stated subset: CD45RA+ positively selected. The receptor was derived from a man aged 25-45 years in good health. V gene TRBV7-9 combines with J gene TRBJ2-7; D might be TRBD2 (5 bases). The CDR3 DNA reads as TGTGCCAGCAGCTTAGAGAGGGCAAGAGACAACGAGCAGTACTTC. Amino acids: CASSLERARDNEQYF.